The clone carrying this T cell receptor (beta chain) was counted at least ten times. Germline assignment: CDR1 DFQATT and CDR2 SNEGSKA (reference sequence). Trimming removed 3 bases from V and 5 bases from J; junction bases left unmatched: 9. The CDR3 totals 15 residues. This specimen comes from a study of T cells in Graves' hyperthyroidism and ophthalmopathy. RNA transcripts served as the template for amplifying TCR beta CDR3 regions. TCR CDR3 underwent first-round RT-PCR with the HTBI primer set. TCRdb re-called the multiplex PCR reads with MiXCR, one entry per CDR3 protein. Of roughly 280,000 distinct CDR3 sequences in the sample, about 20% are singletons; the top ten hold under 65%.

This TCR derives from a young man with Graves' ophthalmopathy. Material: blood. The chain recombines TRBV20-1 with TRBJ2-1; 8 positions agree with TRBD2. The chain's CDR3 is CSASLGGRFNNEQFF. Here the CDR3 DNA reads TGCAGTGCTAGTCTCGGCGGGAGGTTCAACAATGAGCAGTTCTTC.